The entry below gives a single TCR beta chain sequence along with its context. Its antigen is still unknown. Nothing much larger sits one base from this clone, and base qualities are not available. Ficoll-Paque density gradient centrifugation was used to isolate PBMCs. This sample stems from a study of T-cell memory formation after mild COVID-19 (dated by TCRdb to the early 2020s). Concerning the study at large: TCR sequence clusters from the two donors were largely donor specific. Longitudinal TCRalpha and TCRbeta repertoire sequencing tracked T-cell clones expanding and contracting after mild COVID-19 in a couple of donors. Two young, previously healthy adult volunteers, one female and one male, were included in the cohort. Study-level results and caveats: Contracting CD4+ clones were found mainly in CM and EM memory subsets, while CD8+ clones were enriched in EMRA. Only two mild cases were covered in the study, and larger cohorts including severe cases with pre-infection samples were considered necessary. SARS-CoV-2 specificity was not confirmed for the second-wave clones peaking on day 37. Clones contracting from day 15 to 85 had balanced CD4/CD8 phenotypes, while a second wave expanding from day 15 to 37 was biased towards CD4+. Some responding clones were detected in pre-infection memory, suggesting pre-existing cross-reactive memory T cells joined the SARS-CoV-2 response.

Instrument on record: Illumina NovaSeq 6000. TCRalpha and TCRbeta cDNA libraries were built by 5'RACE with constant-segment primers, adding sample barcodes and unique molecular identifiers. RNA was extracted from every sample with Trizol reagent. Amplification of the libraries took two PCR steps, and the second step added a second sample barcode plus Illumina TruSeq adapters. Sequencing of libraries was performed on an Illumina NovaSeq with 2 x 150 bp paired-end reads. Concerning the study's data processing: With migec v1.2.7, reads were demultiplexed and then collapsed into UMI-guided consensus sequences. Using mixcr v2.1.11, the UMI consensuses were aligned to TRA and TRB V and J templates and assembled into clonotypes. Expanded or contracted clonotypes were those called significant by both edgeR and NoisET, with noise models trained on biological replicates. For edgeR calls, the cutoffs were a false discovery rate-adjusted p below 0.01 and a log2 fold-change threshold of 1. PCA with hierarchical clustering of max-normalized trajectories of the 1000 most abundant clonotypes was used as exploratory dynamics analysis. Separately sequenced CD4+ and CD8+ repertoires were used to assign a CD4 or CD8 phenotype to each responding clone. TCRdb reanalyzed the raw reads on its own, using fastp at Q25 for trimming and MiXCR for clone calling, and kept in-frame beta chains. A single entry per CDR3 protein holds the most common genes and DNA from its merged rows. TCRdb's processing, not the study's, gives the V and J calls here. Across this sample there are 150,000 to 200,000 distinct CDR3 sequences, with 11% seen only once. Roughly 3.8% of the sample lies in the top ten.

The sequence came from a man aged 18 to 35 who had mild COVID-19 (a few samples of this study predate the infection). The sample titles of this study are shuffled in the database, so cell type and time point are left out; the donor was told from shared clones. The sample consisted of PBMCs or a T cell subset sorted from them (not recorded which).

The DNA reads TGTGCCAGCAGCTCTGACAGTCTCGGGTATGGCTACACCTTC. Its translation reads: CASSSDSLGYGYTF. The chain is encoded by TRBV9 joined to TRBJ1-2; a weak D assignment points to TRBD1 (5 bases agree). The cysteine opens and the phenylalanine closes a CDR3 of 14 amino acids. Only the CDR3 region is kept as DNA, spanning 42 bases read in frame from base 1. CDR1 SGDLS and CDR2 YYNGEE were looked up in the germline V gene. The junction shows trimming of 4 bases on V and 5 bases on J, plus 15 bases between the germline ends. Here the CDR3 is joined to the reference TRBV9 and TRBJ1-2 genes, and the full variable domain is: DSGVTQTPKHLITATGQRVTLRCSPRSGDLSVYWYQQSLDQGLQFLIQYYNGEERAKGNILERFSAQQFPDLHSELNLSSLELGDSALYFCASSSDSLGYGYTFGSGTRLTVV.